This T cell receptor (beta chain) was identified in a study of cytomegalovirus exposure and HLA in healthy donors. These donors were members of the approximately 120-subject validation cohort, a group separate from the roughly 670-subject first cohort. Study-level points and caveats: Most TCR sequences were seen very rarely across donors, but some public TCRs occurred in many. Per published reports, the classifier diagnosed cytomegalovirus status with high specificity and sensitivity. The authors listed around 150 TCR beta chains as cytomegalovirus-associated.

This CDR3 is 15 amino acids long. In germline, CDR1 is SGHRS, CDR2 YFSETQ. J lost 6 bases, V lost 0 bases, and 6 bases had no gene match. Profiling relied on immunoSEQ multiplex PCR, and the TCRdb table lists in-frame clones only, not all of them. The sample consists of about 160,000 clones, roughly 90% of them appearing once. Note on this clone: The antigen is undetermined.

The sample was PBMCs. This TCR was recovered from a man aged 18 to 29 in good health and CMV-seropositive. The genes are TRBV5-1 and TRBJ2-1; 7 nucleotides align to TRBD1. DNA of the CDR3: TGCGCCAGCAGCTTGGAAGGGGGCTCCGGCAATGAGCAGTTCTTC. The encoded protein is CASSLEGGSGNEQFF.